One T cell receptor beta chain is described in this entry. Its antigen remains unknown. These data originate in a study of beta chain features in type 1 diabetes. Study information: Healthy donors and patients showed comparable age, gender and cell yields.

Trimming left V 7 bases short and J 4 bases short, with 16 bases between. The CDR3 is 14 amino acids. CDR1 and CDR2 (germline): MNHEY, SMNVEV (reference sequence). The study reverse transcribed the entire isolated RNA, so it sequenced expressed TCRB transcripts. The data were produced by immunoSEQ multiplex PCR, yet TCRdb's version contains in-frame clones alone and is incomplete. The sample has under 500,000 clones, 25% to 35% seen once. Study observations and caveats: Fewer junction insertions and more nucleotide deletions appeared in type 1 diabetes patients. Across all four CD4+ subsets, people with type 1 diabetes showed modestly shorter TCRB CDR3s.

This sequence was found in a man younger than 35 in good health. The J gene is TRBJ1-1, the V gene TRBV27, with D tentatively TRBD1 (6 bases). The specimen was naive CD4+ T cells from blood. CDR3 in DNA: TGTGCCAGCACCAGCAGGTCGGGGGCCACTGAAGCTTTCTTT. Encoded protein: CASTSRSGATEAFF.